This T cell receptor (beta chain) stems from a study of identifying expanded T cells in peripheral blood. This clone appeared a few times. CDR3 size: 15 residues. Trimming stripped 4 bases from V and 4 bases from J, with 17 bases between. The V gene's germline CDR1 is SGHRS and CDR2 YFSETQ. Clones were read by immunoSEQ multiplex PCR, and TCRdb kept only the in-frame ones, dropping some. The table records fewer than 60,000 clones, 82% of them present only once. The receptor was derived from a person aged 18 to 70 in good health. The source material was blood. The J gene is TRBJ1-1, the V gene TRBV5-1, with D perhaps matching TRBD1 (6 bases). The CDR3 spells CASSLNPGVGTEAFF. CDR3 coding DNA: TGCGCCAGCAGCCTAAACCCAGGGGTCGGCACTGAAGCTTTCTTT.